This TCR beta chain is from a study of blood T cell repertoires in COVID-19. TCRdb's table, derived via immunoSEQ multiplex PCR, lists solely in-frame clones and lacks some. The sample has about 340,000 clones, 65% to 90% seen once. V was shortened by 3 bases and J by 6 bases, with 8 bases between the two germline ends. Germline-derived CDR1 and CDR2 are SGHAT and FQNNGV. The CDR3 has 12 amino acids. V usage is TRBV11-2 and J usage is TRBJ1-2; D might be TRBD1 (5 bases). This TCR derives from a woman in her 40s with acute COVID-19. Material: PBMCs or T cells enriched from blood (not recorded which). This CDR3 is CASSLSGDGYTF. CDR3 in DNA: TGTGCCAGCAGCTTGTCGGGGGATGGCTACACCTTC.